The T cell receptor beta chain under discussion was sequenced for a study of patients and donors after allogeneic stem cell transplantation. This CDR3 is built from 13 residues. About this clonotype itself: A junction boundary mismatches the germline segment, possibly from a read error.

TCRdb redid the calling of the RT-PCR reads with MiXCR, one entry per CDR3 protein. The sample has about 410,000 distinct CDR3 sequences, approximately 16% seen once. The clonotype comes from a human donor who was either an allogeneic HSCT recipient or a stem cell or donor lymphocyte infusion donor (not recorded which). It is not recorded whose cells these are; they may come from a transplant donor. The material sequenced was blood, either unsorted or a sorted T cell fraction (not recorded which). The gene calls are TRBV12-3 or TRBV12-4 and TRBJ2-7; 7 bases agree with TRBD2. In DNA, the CDR3 is TGTGCCAGCAGTCTAGCGGCACCCTACGAGCAGTACTTC. It yields the protein CASSLAAPYEQYF.